This TCR beta chain was sequenced in a study of T cell changes during pregnancy in multiple sclerosis. Germline CDR1 is GTSNPN and CDR2 is SVGIG (reference sequence). V was pared by 2 bases and J by 1 base, with 6 bases of the junction left unmatched. This CDR3 is built from 15 residues. Assay: immunoSEQ multiplex PCR; the TCRdb copy retains only in-frame clones and omits some. This sample yields tens of thousands of clones, of which 85% to 95% are seen a single time; around 0.6% belongs to the top ten. The clonotype was recovered from a female donor in good health, enrolled as a control in a pregnancy study. The sequencing used CD4+ T cells from peripheral blood mononuclear cells, collected after pregnancy. The rearrangement uses TRBV30 and TRBJ2-3; 7 bases align to TRBD1. The CDR3 DNA follows: TGTGCCTGGAGTCCCTTAGGGGGCCGCACAGATACGCAGTATTTT. It translates to CAWSPLGGRTDTQYF.